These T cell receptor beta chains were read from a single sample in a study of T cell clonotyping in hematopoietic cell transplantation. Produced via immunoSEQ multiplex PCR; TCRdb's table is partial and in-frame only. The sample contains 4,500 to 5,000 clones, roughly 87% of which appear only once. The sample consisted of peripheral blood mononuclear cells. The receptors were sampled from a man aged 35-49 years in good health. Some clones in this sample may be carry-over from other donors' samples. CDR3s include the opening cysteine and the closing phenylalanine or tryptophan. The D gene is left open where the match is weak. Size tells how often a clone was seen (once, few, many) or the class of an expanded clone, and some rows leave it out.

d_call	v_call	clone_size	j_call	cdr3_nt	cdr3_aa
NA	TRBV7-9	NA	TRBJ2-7	TGTGCCAGCAGCTTAGCGGATTACGAGCAGTACTTC	CASSLADYEQYF
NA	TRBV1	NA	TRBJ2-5	TGCACCAGCAGCCAAAAGGGACTAGCGGGGGTGTACCAAGAGACCCAGTACTTC	CTSSQKGLAGVYQETQYF
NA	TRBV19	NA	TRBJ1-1	TGTGCCAGTAGTATTGAAAGGGGCACTGAAGCTTTCTTT	CASSIERGTEAFF
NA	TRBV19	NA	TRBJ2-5	TGTGCCAGTAGCCCGACAGGAGGTGGAGAGACCCAGTACTTC	CASSPTGGGETQYF
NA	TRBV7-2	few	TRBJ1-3	TGTGCCAGCAGCCTAGGGGATCTTATTGGAAACACCATATATTTT	CASSLGDLIGNTIYF
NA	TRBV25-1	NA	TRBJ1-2	TGTGCCAGCAGTGCTAGGGGGGGGGACTATGGCTACACCTTC	CASSARGGDYGYTF
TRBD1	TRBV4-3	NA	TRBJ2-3	TGCGCCAGCAGCCAAGTAATCGGACAGGGGGCTCACTATACGCAGTATTTT	CASSQVIGQGAHYTQYF
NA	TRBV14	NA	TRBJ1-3	TGTGCCAGCGGTTCCGGGACCTCTGGAAACACCATATATTTT	CASGSGTSGNTIYF
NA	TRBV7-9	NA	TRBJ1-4	TGTGCCAGCAGCTTTCATACAGGAGGTGAAAAACTGTTTTTT	CASSFHTGGEKLFF
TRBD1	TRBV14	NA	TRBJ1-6	TGTGCCAGCAGCCAAGTTGGGACAGGGGGGAATTCACCCCTCCACTTT	CASSQVGTGGNSPLHF
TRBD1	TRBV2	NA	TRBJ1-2	TGTGCCAGCAGTCGGGACAGGGGAGCTAACTATGGCTACACCTTC	CASSRDRGANYGYTF
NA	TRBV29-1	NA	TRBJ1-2	TGCAGCGGGCTACAGGGAGGTGGTGGCTACACCTTC	CSGLQGGGGYTF